Only one count was recorded for the clone carrying this TCR beta chain. Antigen: not known. The DNA is left out, because the CDR3 cannot be placed on it with certainty; the CDR3 is given as TCRdb lists it. Germline V CDR1 and CDR2: MRHNA, SNTAGT. The length of the CDR3 is 15 amino acids, counting both ends. The data belong to a study of T cell responses to AZD1222 COVID-19 vaccine. General study findings and limits: At 160-218 and 743-854, vaccine-associated CD4 TCRs were dominant, and they spanned spike. Clonal diversity was possibly underestimated, and white British individuals and females predominated among donors.

Sequencing used immunoSEQ multiplex PCR; TCRdb keeps in-frame clones, though not all of them. The repertoire has about 130,000 clones, approximately 90% of them found once; the top ten carry less than 9%. The clonotype was recovered from an adult in good health. The rearrangement joins TRBV6-4 to TRBJ2-7; TRBD1 was called by the table and not checked on the DNA. The sequencing here drew on peripheral blood, taken on day 0 of AZD1222 vaccination. The CDR3: CASSTSRDSSREQYF.